This TCR beta chain was sequenced in a study of graft-versus-host responses after intestinal transplantation. Of note for this clone: What it binds is unknown.

Clones were read by immunoSEQ multiplex PCR, and TCRdb kept only the in-frame ones, dropping some. The profile shows some 79,000 clones, around 90% of them singletons. Germline V lookup: CDR1 SNHLY, CDR2 FYNNEI. Trimming pared 4 bases from V and 7 bases from J, leaving 8 bases between. This CDR3 contains 11 residues. The input for sequencing was unstimulated CD4+ T cells sorted from spleen or lymph node cells, taken before intestinal transplant. This clonotype was sampled from a human donor who received an intestinal transplant. The chain joins TRBV2 to TRBJ2-7; D unresolved. DNA of the CDR3: TGTGCCAGCAGTGGCACTGCAGAGCAGTACTTC. It yields the protein CASSGTAEQYF.